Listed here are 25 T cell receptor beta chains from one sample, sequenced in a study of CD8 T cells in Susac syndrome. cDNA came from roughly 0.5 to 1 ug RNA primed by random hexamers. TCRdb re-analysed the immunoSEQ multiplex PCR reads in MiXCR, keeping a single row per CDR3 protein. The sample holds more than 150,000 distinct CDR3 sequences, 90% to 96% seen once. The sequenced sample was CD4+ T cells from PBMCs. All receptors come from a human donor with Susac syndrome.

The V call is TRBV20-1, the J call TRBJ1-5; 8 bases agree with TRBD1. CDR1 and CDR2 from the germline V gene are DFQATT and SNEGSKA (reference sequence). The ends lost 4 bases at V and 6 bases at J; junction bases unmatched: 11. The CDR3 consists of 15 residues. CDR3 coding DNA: TGCAGTGCTACAACGCAGGGGGCGTCGGGTCAGCCCCAGCATTTT. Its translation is CSATTQGASGQPQHF.

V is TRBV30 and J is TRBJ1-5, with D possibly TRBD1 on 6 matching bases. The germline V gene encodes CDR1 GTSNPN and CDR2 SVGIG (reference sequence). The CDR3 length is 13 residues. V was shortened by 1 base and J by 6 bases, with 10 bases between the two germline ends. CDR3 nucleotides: TGTGCCTGGAGTGAAGGGGGATCTCAGCCCCAGCATTTT. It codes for CAWSEGGSQPQHF.

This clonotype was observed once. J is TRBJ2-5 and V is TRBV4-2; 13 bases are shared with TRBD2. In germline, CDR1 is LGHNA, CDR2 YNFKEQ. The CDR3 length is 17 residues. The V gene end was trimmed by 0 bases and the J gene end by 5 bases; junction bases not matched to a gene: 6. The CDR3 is CASSQDGGTSGTETQYF. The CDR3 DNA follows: TGTGCCAGCAGCCAAGATGGAGGGACTAGCGGGACGGAGACCCAGTACTTC.

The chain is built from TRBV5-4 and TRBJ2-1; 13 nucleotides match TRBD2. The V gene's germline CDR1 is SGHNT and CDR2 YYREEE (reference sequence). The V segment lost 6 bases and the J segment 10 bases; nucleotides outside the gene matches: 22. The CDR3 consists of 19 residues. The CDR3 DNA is TGTGCCAGCACCCTAAATAACGGACTAGCGGGAGTTGGCCGGGGAGAGCAGTTCTTC. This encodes CASTLNNGLAGVGRGEQFF. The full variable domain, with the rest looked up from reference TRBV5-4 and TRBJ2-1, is ETGVTQSPTHLIKTRGQQVTLRCSSQSGHNTVSWYQQALGQGPQFIFQYYREEENGRGNFPPRFSGLQFPNYSSELNVNALELDDSALYLCASTLNNGLAGVGRGEQFFGPGTRLTVL.

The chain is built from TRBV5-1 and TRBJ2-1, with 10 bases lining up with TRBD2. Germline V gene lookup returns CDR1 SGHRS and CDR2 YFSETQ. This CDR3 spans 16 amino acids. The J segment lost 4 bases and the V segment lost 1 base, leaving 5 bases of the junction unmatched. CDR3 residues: CASSLQAGGQYNEQFF. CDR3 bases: TGCGCCAGCAGCTTGCAAGCGGGGGGGCAGTACAATGAGCAGTTCTTC.

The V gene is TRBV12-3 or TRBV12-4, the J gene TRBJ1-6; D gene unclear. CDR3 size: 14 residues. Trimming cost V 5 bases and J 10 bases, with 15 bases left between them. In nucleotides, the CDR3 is TGTGCCAGCAGTCCCCGGGCAGGAGACTCACCCCTCCACTTT. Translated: CASSPRAGDSPLHF.

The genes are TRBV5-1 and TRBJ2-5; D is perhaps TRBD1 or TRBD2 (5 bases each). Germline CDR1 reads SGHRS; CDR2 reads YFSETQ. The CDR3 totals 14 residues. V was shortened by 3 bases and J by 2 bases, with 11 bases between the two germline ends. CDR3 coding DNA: TGCGCCAGCAGCTCCGGGGCCGGGCAAGAGACCCAGTACTTC. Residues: CASSSGAGQETQYF. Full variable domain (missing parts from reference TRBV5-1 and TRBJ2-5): KAGVTQTPRYLIKTRGQQVTLSCSPISGHRSVSWYQQTPGQGLQFLFEYFSETQRNKGNFPGRFSGRQFSNSRSEMNVSTLELGDSALYLCASSSGAGQETQYFGPGTRLLVL.

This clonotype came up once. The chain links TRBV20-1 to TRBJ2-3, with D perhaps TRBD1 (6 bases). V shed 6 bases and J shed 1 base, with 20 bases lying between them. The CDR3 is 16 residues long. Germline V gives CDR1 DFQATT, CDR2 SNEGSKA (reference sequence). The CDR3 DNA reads TGCAGTGCCCGGCGTAGGGGACATGAGGGCACAGATACGCAGTATTTT. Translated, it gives CSARRRGHEGTDTQYF.

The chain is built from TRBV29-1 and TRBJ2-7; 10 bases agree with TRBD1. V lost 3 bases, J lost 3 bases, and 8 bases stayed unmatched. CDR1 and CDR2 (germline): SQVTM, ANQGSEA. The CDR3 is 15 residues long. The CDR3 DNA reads TGCAGCGTTGACGGGTCGGACAGGGGGAACTACGAGCAGTACTTC. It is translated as CSVDGSDRGNYEQYF.

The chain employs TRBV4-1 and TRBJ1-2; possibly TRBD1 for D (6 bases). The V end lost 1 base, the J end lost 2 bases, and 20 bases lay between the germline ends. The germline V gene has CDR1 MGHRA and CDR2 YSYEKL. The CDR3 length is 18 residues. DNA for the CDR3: TGCGCCAGCAGCCAAGCCTTGGGGGGGGCGGACAACAACTATGGCTACACCTTC. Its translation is CASSQALGGADNNYGYTF.

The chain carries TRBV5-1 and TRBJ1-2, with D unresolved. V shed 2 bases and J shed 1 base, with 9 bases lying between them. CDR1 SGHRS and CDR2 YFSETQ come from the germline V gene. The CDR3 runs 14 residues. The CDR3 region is CASSFTGDNYGYTF. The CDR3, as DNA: TGCGCCAGCAGCTTCACGGGAGATAACTATGGCTACACCTTC.

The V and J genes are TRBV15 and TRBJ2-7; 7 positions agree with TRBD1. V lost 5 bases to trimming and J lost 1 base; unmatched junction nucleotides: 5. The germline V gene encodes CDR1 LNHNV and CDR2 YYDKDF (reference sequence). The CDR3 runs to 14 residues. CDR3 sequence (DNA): TGTGCCACCAGCGGAATCAGGGGGTCCTACGAGCAGTACTTC. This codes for CATSGIRGSYEQYF.

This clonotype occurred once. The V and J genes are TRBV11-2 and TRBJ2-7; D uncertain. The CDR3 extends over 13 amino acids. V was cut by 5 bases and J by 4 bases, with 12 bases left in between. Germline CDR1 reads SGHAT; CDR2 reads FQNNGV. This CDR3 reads CASSLGRQYEQYF. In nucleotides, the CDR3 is TGTGCCAGCAGCCTTGGGCGGCAGTACGAGCAGTACTTC.

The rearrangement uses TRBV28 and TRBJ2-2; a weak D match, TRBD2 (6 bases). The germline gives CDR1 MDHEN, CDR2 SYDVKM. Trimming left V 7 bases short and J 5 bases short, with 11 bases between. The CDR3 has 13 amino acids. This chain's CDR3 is CASIQLATGELFF. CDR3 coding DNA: TGTGCCAGCATCCAACTAGCAACCGGGGAGCTGTTTTTT.

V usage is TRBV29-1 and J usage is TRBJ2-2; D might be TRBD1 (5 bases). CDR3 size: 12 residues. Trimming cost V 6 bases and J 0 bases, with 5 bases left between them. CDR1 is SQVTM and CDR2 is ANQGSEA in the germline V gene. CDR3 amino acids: CSVTANTGELFF. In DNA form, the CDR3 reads TGCAGCGTGACAGCGAACACCGGGGAGCTGTTTTTT.

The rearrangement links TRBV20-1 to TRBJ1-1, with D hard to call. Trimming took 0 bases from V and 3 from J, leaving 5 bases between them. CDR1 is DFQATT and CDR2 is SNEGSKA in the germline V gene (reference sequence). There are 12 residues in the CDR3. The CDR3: CSARDEDTEAFF. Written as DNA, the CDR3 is TGCAGTGCTAGAGATGAGGACACTGAAGCTTTCTTT.

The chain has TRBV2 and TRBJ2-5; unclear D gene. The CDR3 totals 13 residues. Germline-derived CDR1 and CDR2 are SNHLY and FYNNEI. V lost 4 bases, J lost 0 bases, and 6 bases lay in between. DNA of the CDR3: TGTGCCAGCAGTGTGGAGTACCAAGAGACCCAGTACTTC. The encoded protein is CASSVEYQETQYF.

This chain's CDR3 is CAWSVLASGNTIYF. The DNA of the CDR3 is TGTGCCTGGAGTGTTCTGGCCTCTGGAAACACCATATATTTT. The chain uses TRBV30 and TRBJ1-3; D not certain. Deletions cut 0 bases from V and 0 bases from J, with 6 bases between. Germline values: CDR1 GTSNPN, CDR2 SVGIG (reference sequence). This CDR3 has 14 amino acids.

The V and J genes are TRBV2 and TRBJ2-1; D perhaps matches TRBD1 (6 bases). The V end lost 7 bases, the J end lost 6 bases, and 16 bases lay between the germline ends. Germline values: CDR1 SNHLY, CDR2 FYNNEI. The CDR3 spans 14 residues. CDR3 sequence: CASKTGYSGNEQFF. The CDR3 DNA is TGTGCCAGCAAAACAGGGTATTCCGGCAATGAGCAGTTCTTC.

The CDR3 DNA reads TGCGCCAGGGGGAAGCGAGGCGTATACGAGCAGTACGTC. Protein: CARGKRGVYEQYV. V gene TRBV23-1 combines with J gene TRBJ2-7; D is unclear. TRBV23-1 is designated an ORF whose function remains uncertain. CDR3 length: 13 residues. V shed 9 bases and J shed 4 bases, with 16 bases lying between them.

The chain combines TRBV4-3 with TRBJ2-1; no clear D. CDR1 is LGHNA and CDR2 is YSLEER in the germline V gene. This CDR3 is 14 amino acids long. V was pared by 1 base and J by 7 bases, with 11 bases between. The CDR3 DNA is TGCGCCAGCAGCCAAGTAGACTCAGAAAATGAGCAGTTCTTC. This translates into CASSQVDSENEQFF.

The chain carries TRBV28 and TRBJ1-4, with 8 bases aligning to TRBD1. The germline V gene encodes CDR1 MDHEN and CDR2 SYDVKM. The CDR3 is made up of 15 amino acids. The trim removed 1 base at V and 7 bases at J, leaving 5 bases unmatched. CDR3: CASSLLQGVGEKLFF. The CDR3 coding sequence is TGTGCCAGCAGTTTATTACAGGGGGTGGGTGAAAAACTGTTTTTT.

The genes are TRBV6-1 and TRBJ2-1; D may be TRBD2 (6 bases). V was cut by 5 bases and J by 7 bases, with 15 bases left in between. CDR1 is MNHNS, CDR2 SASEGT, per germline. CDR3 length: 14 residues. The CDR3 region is CASSRRDSHNEQFF. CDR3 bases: TGTGCCAGCAGTCGCCGGGACTCACATAATGAGCAGTTCTTC.

The DNA for the CDR3 is TGTGCCAGCAGTCTCGACGACAGGAGAAATCAGCCCCAGCATTTT. Translated, it gives CASSLDDRRNQPQHF. The gene calls are TRBV28 and TRBJ1-5; D perhaps matches TRBD1 (6 bases). Trimming pared 5 bases from V and 4 bases from J, leaving 15 bases between. This CDR3 region has 15 residues. The germline V gene has CDR1 MDHEN and CDR2 SYDVKM.

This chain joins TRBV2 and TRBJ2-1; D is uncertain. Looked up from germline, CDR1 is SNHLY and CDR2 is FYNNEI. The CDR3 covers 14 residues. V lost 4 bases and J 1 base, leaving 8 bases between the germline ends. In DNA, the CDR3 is TGTGCCAGCAGTGCGGTTAGATCCTACAATGAGCAGTTCTTC. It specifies CASSAVRSYNEQFF.